This T cell receptor (beta chain) comes out of a study of CD8+ T cells in alopecia areata. Turning to the study itself: Tofacitinib therapy took 6 to 18 months; 6 months off drug came after.

Between the trimmed V and J ends, which lost 0 bases and 4 bases, there was a span of 7 bases. This CDR3 is built from 13 residues. CDR1 and CDR2 from the germline V gene are SGHRS and YFSETQ. Described treatment: oral pan-JAK inhibitor, 5-10 mg twice daily. From alopecia areata patients, lesional scalp punch biopsies and peripheral blood were collected. RNA was isolated and reverse transcribed to cDNA, the sequencing template. Sequenced by immunoSEQ multiplex PCR; TCRdb stores in-frame clones only, minus some. The table has fewer than 250,000 clones, around three fifths seen once. This chain joins TRBV5-1 and TRBJ1-2; no clear D gene. The source is a human donor with alopecia areata. The sample in question was CD4+ T cells sorted from blood, obtained between weeks 47 and 50, from a patient treated with tofacitinib. CDR3 sequence (DNA): TGCGCCAGCAGCTTGGGATCCTTCTATGGCTACACCTTC. This gives the protein CASSLGSFYGYTF.